This T cell receptor (beta chain) was captured in a study of PD-1 blockade in classical Hodgkin lymphoma. TCRdb's copy holds only in-frame clones and misses some; the assay was immunoSEQ multiplex PCR. The table includes about 15,000 clones, around 80% detected once. The CDR3 runs to 15 residues. Germline V CDR1 and CDR2: MNHNY, SVGAGI (reference sequence). The ends were cut back, 6 bases at V and 0 bases at J, with 12 bases in the middle. Time point defined: cycle 4 day 1 (C4D1), after more than 5 weeks of nivolumab. Relapse after autologous stem cell transplantation occurred in every patient, and brentuximab vedotin exposure varied. Purified CD4+ T cells were obtained from thawed PBMCs through magnetic negative selection. On this clone: Its antigen is as yet unknown.

The study, taken as a whole, reports: Healthy donors were reported to have higher baseline TCR diversity than newly diagnosed patients. Complete responders' baseline diversity resembled that of newly diagnosed patients. CD4+ TCR diversity, unlike CD8+, rose significantly by C4D1.

The sequenced sample was CD4+ T cells from blood, obtained before the fourth cycle of nivolumab. The clonotype originates from a human donor with classical Hodgkin lymphoma. The chain couples TRBV6-6 to TRBJ2-1, with D possibly matching TRBD2 (5 bases). This CDR3 is CASRLVGSSYNEQFF. Here the CDR3 DNA reads TGTGCCAGCAGACTAGTGGGTAGCTCCTACAATGAGCAGTTCTTC.